Listed below are T cell receptor beta chains from one sample, sequenced in a study of identical twins. TCRdb re-called the 5' RACE reads through MiXCR, storing one row per CDR3 protein. In the table there are fewer than 450,000 distinct CDR3 sequences, about 10% of which are singletons. The sample comprised naive T cells sorted from blood. All receptors come from a woman aged 45-59 years in good health. CDR3s include the opening cysteine and the closing phenylalanine or tryptophan. Each record gives: V gene, D gene, clone size, J gene, CDR3 DNA, CDR3 protein. A D gene is named only where the DNA matches it firmly. Only part of the rows carry a size: once, few, many, or a class if the clone is expanded.

>TRBV5-5|TRBD2|many|TRBJ2-5
TGTGCCAGCAGCGCCGTTCCTAGCGGGAGGGAGACCCAGTACTTC
CASSAVPSGRETQYF
>TRBV18|TRBD1|many|TRBJ2-3
TGTGCCAGCTCACCCTCCAGGGGGATATCAGATACGCAGTATTTT
CASSPSRGISDTQYF
>TRBV6-5|TRBD1|few|TRBJ2-4
TGTGCCAGCAGCCTTTCCGGGACAGGGTTGTACATTCAGTACTTC
CASSLSGTGLYIQYF
>TRBV7-9|NA|NA|TRBJ2-1
TGTGCCAGCAGCCCACGACTGGTCCATGAGCAGTTCTTC
CASSPRLVHEQFF
>TRBV12-3/TRBV12-4|TRBD1|NA|TRBJ2-7
TGTGCCAGCAGTTCTGGGACAGGGCTCTACGAGCAGTACTTC
CASSSGTGLYEQYF
>TRBV15|NA|few|TRBJ2-7
TGTGCCACCAGCAGGCCTTCCGGGACGGGAGTAGAAGAGCAGTACTTC
CATSRPSGTGVEEQYF
>TRBV9|NA|NA|TRBJ1-6
TGTGCCAGCAGCGTAGAAGGCACAGGGAATTCACCCCTCCACTTT
CASSVEGTGNSPLHF
>TRBV6-1|TRBD1|few|TRBJ1-5
TGTGCCAGCGCCGAAGAGGGGACAGGGTCCGATCAGCCCCAGCATTTT
CASAEEGTGSDQPQHF
>TRBV4-1|TRBD2|many|TRBJ2-1
TGCGCCAGCAGCCTGACCCCCGGGACTAGCAGCTCCTACAATGAGCAGTTCTTC
CASSLTPGTSSSYNEQFF
>TRBV27|TRBD2|many|TRBJ2-2
TGTGCCGCCAGCAACAGAGCGGGAGGGGCCGGGGAGCTGTTTTTT
CAASNRAGGAGELFF
>TRBV7-9|NA|many|TRBJ2-7
TGTGCCAGCAGCTTAGGCCAGGCCCTACAGAACGAGCAGTACTTC
CASSLGQALQNEQYF
>TRBV5-4|NA|NA|TRBJ2-5
TGTGCCAGCAGCTTATTTAACTCTCAAGAGACCCAGTACTTC
CASSLFNSQETQYF
>TRBV6-1|NA|NA|TRBJ2-2
TGTGCCAGCAACCATCACACCGGGGAGCTGTTTTTT
CASNHHTGELFF
>TRBV13|TRBD2|many|TRBJ2-1
TGTGCCAGCAGCAGCGGGAGGGCCGGCAATGAGCAGTTCTTC
CASSSGRAGNEQFF
>TRBV7-6|TRBD2|few|TRBJ2-2
TGTGCCAGCAGCTTAGTCGGGAGGGCTTTCACCGGGGAGCTGTTTTTT
CASSLVGRAFTGELFF
>TRBV27|NA|many|TRBJ2-2
TGTGCCAGCAGTCCCTCATCCGGTTGGGGGGGGGAGCTGTTTTTT
CASSPSSGWGGELFF
>TRBV7-3|NA|many|TRBJ2-1
TGTGCCAGCAGTTTACCCGGGACTTTTAAAGAGCAGTTCTTC
CASSLPGTFKEQFF
>TRBV29-1|TRBD1|NA|TRBJ1-5
TGCAGCGTTACCGGACAGGCTGGAATCAATCAGCCCCAGCATTTT
CSVTGQAGINQPQHF
>TRBV12-3/TRBV12-4|NA|many|TRBJ1-2
TGTGCCAGCAGAAACGACAGATTCTATGGCTACACCTTC
CASRNDRFYGYTF
>TRBV5-1|TRBD2|many|TRBJ2-7
TGCGCCAGCAGCTCGGGACTAGCGGGAGCTGACGAGCAGTACTTC
CASSSGLAGADEQYF
>TRBV18|NA|NA|TRBJ2-7
TGTGCCAGCTCAGGTCTAGACAATGGCGAGCAGTACTTC
CASSGLDNGEQYF
>TRBV5-1|TRBD2|NA|TRBJ2-7
TGCGCCAACGGGACTAGCGACTACGAGCAGTACTTC
CANGTSDYEQYF
>TRBV29-1|TRBD1|many|TRBJ1-2
TGCAGCGTTGAGAATGGGTGGAGGGGGCTCGGCTACACCTTC
CSVENGWRGLGYTF
>TRBV7-9|NA|NA|TRBJ2-1
TGTGCCAGCAGCGAGTATCAGAACAATGAGCAGTTCTTC
CASSEYQNNEQFF
>TRBV12-3/TRBV12-4|TRBD2|NA|TRBJ2-1
TGTGCCAGCAGTGCGCCCGGGGGGGATAGAATAATCGGGCAGTTCTTC
CASSAPGGDRIIGQFF
>TRBV20-1|NA|NA|TRBJ2-3
TGCAGTGCTAGAGGCCCCCGGTATACAGATACGCAGTATTTT
CSARGPRYTDTQYF
>TRBV7-9|NA|few|TRBJ1-2
TGTGCCAGCAGCTTAGTGATGGGCCTAGGACAGAATGGCTACACCTTC
CASSLVMGLGQNGYTF
>TRBV27|NA|NA|TRBJ2-1
TGTGCCAGCAGTTGGATGGGGGAGGACAATGAGCAGTTCTTC
CASSWMGEDNEQFF
>TRBV12-3/TRBV12-4|NA|many|TRBJ2-2
TGTGCCAGCAGCCTCACTAGAAACACCGGGGAGCTGTTTTTT
CASSLTRNTGELFF
>TRBV5-1|NA|many|TRBJ2-1
TGCGCCAGCAGCTTGGTAGCGTCTTTCGGCACCAATGAGCAGTTCTTC
CASSLVASFGTNEQFF
>TRBV29-1|NA|few|TRBJ2-1
TGCAGCGTTGCGGGGCGGCGAACCAACAATGAGCAGTTCTTC
CSVAGRRTNNEQFF
>TRBV12-3/TRBV12-4|NA|NA|TRBJ1-6
TGTGCCAGCACCCCAAGCGGAACCCTAATTTTATCACCCCTCCACTTT
CASTPSGTLILSPLHF
>TRBV5-1|NA|NA|TRBJ1-4
TGCGCCAGCAGCTTGGCCGGGGGAGGGACGGAGATTTTT
CASSLAGGGTEIF
>TRBV7-9|NA|many|TRBJ1-1
TGTGCCAGCAGCACCCTCGGGGTCGGGGAGAACACTGAAGCTTTCTTT
CASSTLGVGENTEAFF
>TRBV11-3|NA|many|TRBJ2-3
TGTGCCAGCAGCTTACTCCAGACGTATGGGGATACGCAGTATTTT
CASSLLQTYGDTQYF
>TRBV4-2|NA|few|TRBJ2-3
TGTGCCAGCAGCCAATGGCGCCTAGTTTTGCCAGATACGCAGTATTTT
CASSQWRLVLPDTQYF
>TRBV11-2|NA|few|TRBJ2-3
TGTGCCAGCAGCTTTGTGAGCTTTAGCACAGATACGCAGTATTTT
CASSFVSFSTDTQYF
>TRBV7-2|NA|few|TRBJ1-1
TGTGCCAGCAGCTTAAGAGGGAACACTGAAGTTTTCTTT
CASSLRGNTEVFF
>TRBV12-3/TRBV12-4|NA|few|TRBJ2-2
TGTGCCAGCAGTCCGGTAGGGCGGCTAGCTTCCCCCGGGGAGCTGTTTTTT
CASSPVGRLASPGELFF
>TRBV20-1|TRBD1|NA|TRBJ1-1
TGCAGTGCTAGAGAAAGGGGGCTCTTAGGTTTGTCTTTCTTT
CSARERGLLGLSFF
>TRBV18|TRBD2|few|TRBJ2-2
TGTGCCAGCTCGGCGGCCGCGACTAGCGGGAGAAGGAACACCGGGGAGCTGTTTTTT
CASSAAATSGRRNTGELFF